These 7 T cell receptor beta chains came from one sample sequenced in a study of CD4 T cells in relation to SARS-CoV-2 and coronaviruses. Unexposed donor CD4+ T cells date from 2011-2018, before the COVID-19 pandemic. Isolation of CD4+ T cells took place after less than twelve days in culture. The data were produced by immunoSEQ multiplex PCR, yet TCRdb's version contains in-frame clones alone and is incomplete. The sample contains around 24,000 clones, 60% to 85% of which appear only once. No antigen is known for these receptors. Input material: CD4+ T cells from PBMCs, cultured in vitro. Every receptor here comes from a human donor in good health.

V gene TRBV10-1 combines with J gene TRBJ2-3; 8 bases map to TRBD1. Looked up from germline, CDR1 is WNHNN and CDR2 is SYGVQD (reference sequence). Losses at the gene ends were 5 bases for V and 1 base for J; bases not matched to a gene: 2. The CDR3 has 14 residues. The CDR3 bases are TGCGCCAGCAGTCCGGGACAGGGCACAGATACGCAGTATTTT. Translated: CASSPGQGTDTQYF.

The rearrangement joins TRBV4-1 to TRBJ2-7, with D perhaps matching TRBD1 (6 bases). Germline V lookup: CDR1 MGHRA, CDR2 YSYEKL. Trimming shortened V by 0 bases and J by 2 bases, and 8 bases separated the two germline ends. The CDR3 extends over 14 amino acids. The CDR3 sequence is CASSQDRGPYEQYF. In nucleotides, the CDR3 is TGCGCCAGCAGCCAAGACAGGGGCCCCTACGAGCAGTACTTC.

V and J are TRBV11-3 and TRBJ2-2; 7 nucleotides match TRBD2. Per the germline V gene, CDR1 is SGHNT and CDR2 is YENEEA. This CDR3 is 14 amino acids long. Trimming cost V 9 bases and J 3 bases; bases outside gene matches: 7. The CDR3 loop reads CASSVGGYTGELFF. The CDR3 nucleotides are TGTGCCAGTTCGGTGGGGGGGTACACCGGGGAGCTGTTTTTT.

V and J are TRBV4-2 and TRBJ2-1; 7 nucleotides align to TRBD2. The CDR3 spans 17 residues. Germline CDR1 LGHNA, CDR2 YNFKEQ. Germline trimming cut 0 bases from V and 3 bases from J; bases unmatched to any gene: 8. CDR3 sequence: CASSQDLTSGNYNEQFF. In nucleotides, the CDR3 is TGTGCCAGCAGCCAAGATCTTACCAGCGGGAACTACAATGAGCAGTTCTTC.

The CDR3 loop reads CATSLATYEQYF. As DNA, the CDR3 is TGTGCCACCTCACTAGCGACCTACGAGCAGTACTTC. The chain has TRBV10-3 and TRBJ2-7; 7 nucleotides line up with TRBD2. The CDR3 sequence is 12 residues long. Germline V CDR1 and CDR2: ENHRY, SYGVKD. V shed 10 bases and J 2 bases; nucleotides not matched to a gene: 5.

In its sample, this clone was seen a few times. The chain recombines TRBV7-9 with TRBJ2-1; D tentatively fits TRBD1 or TRBD2 (5 bases each). CDR1 and CDR2 (germline): SEHNR, FQNEAQ (reference sequence). This CDR3 contains 12 residues. Trimming cost V 5 bases and J 10 bases, with 12 bases left between them. This CDR3 reads CASSPTWDEQFF. CDR3 bases: TGTGCCAGCAGCCCCACTTGGGACGAGCAGTTCTTC.

In this sample, this clone turned up a few times. This chain links TRBV7-2 with TRBJ1-6, with a tentative D call TRBD1 (6 bases). The germline V gene encodes CDR1 SGHTA and CDR2 FQGNSA. The CDR3 sequence is 15 residues long. Trimming shortened V by 8 bases and J by 5 bases, and 16 bases separated the two germline ends. The CDR3 protein is CASQTGPGDNSPLHF. The CDR3 DNA reads TGTGCCAGCCAAACGGGGCCAGGGGATAATTCACCCCTCCACTTT.